This TCR beta chain was sequenced for a study of T cells in Graves' hyperthyroidism and ophthalmopathy (dated 2019 in TCRdb). For context, the study as a whole: Peripheral blood samples were taken at the time of initial diagnosis, prior to any treatment. The 95 to 100 discovery patients were randomly divided into training and test sets at a 7:3 ratio. The paper reports TCR Vbeta CDR3 sequencing of approximately 140 peripheral blood samples: approximately 41 ophthalmopathy, under 80 hyperthyroidism and roughly 17 progressor patients. Following sampling, methimazole starting at 30 mg daily was given to hyperthyroidism patients, and high-dose intravenous methylprednisolone was given to ophthalmopathy patients. In about 6 Graves' hyperthyroidism patients, the study also compared T-cell repertoires from thyroid tissue with T-cell repertoires from blood. Prospective prediction of ophthalmopathy was tested in an independent validation cohort consisting of fewer than 20 hyperthyroidism patients and more than 15 patients who later progressed to ophthalmopathy. A discovery cohort of around 98 patients, about 44 with Graves' ophthalmopathy and approximately 57 with stable Graves' hyperthyroidism, was used to find distinguishing TCR V-J signatures. The paper as a whole reports these results and caveats: Most expanded thyroid clonotypes (frequency above 0.001) were also found in blood, which suggests that blood repertoires may mirror thyroid immune responses. No statistical method was used to fix the sample size in advance, and group allocation was not hidden from the investigators. During validation, the model predicted progression to ophthalmopathy a median of around six months ahead of onset, with around 70% sensitivity and around 72% specificity. A 13 V-J signature model separated ophthalmopathy from stable hyperthyroidism, with 87.88% sensitivity and 81.08% specificity in cross-validation and 80%/75% in testing.

Hyperthyroidism patients were newly diagnosed, with disease duration under 2 months, and aged 18 to 65 years. Patients with uncontrolled infections, other autoimmune diseases, pregnancy or lactation were excluded. Diagnoses relied on clinical symptoms, serum thyroxine and TRAb, thyroid ultrasound and orbital computed tomography. Blood from progressor patients was drawn when they were first diagnosed with hyperthyroidism, before any ophthalmopathy symptoms appeared. Ficoll-Paque density gradient centrifugation was used to isolate PBMCs from about 9 ml of fresh peripheral blood. Progressor patients were defined as those initially diagnosed with Graves' hyperthyroidism in whom ophthalmopathy developed during follow-up. Total RNA was extracted using Trizol reagent, and RNA quality was assessed on an Agilent 2100 Bioanalyzer. Relative to germline, V is missing 4 bases and J is missing 0 bases, with 12 bases of the junction outside any gene match. From the cysteine up to the phenylalanine, the CDR3 has a length of 19 residues. The sequence is cut down to CDR3 DNA, 57 bases in frame from base 1. Reading the germline V gene gives CDR1 MGHRA and CDR2 YSYEKL.

TCR beta CDR3 regions were amplified from RNA transcripts. The first round of RT-PCR for the TCR CDR3 was performed with the HTBI primer set and the Qiagen OneStep RT-PCR kit. A second multiplex PCR round built the libraries, followed by size selection and purification. Sequencing of the libraries was done on an Illumina HiSeq2000 using paired-end 100 bp reads. From the authors' description of their analysis: SOAPnuke was used to process the raw data, with reads discarded if the reads contained adapters or uncalled bases, had a mean Phred below 15, or lacked an exact constant-primer or identifier match. COPE v1.2.5 was used to merge the high-quality paired reads, and each unique nucleotide sequence was defined as a clonotype. MiTCR v1.1 was used to align clonotypes to the IMGT TRBV, TRBD and TRBJ reference segments. The analysis was restricted to V-J combinations with a frequency above 0.0001, which together covered 99.2% of the repertoires. The TCS score was defined as F50 (clonal expansion) divided by E x V (chaos), with BLOSUM62-based TCRdist calculated between CDR3 peptides within each V-J. Welch's t-statistics and random forest reduced roughly 540 V-J features to 13, which were used in a naive Bayes classifier (R e1071). TCRdb ran its own pipeline on the public reads, namely fastp trimming at Q25 and MiXCR clone calling, and kept in-frame beta chains. Rows merge per CDR3 protein into single entries with the most common DNA and genes. The authors' filters were not applied to this entry. Here the sample has more than 550,000 distinct CDR3 sequences; around 20% occur a single time. The ten biggest clones cover around 17% of the sample.

This clonotype was observed a handful of times. Its antigen is currently not known. Base qualities are missing; no much larger clone stands one base away. The chain is assembled from TRBV4-1 and TRBJ2-4, with 10 central nucleotides matching TRBD2. Material: blood. The receptor was isolated from a woman in her forties or fifties with Graves' hyperthyroidism that later progressed to Graves' ophthalmopathy. The encoded CDR3 is CASSPSLAGVLLAKNIQYF. Read as DNA, the sequence is TGCGCCAGCAGCCCCAGTCTAGCGGGGGTACTACTAGCCAAAAACATTCAGTACTTC.